The entry below gives a single T cell receptor beta chain sequence along with its context. No cognate antigen has been identified for it. This clone may be a read error of a much larger clone one base away. The sample comes from a study of T cell repertoires in cytomegalovirus infection (dated by TCRdb to the late 2010s). Notes on the research overall: Alongside well-studied HLA-B-restricted epitopes, the peptide stimulations were aimed at recently identified HLA-C-restricted CMV epitopes, whose presentation resists viral immunomodulation. Donor HLA type was relevant to the analysis, because carriage of CMV infection together with the matching HLA type was indicated by public TCR beta signatures.

TCRdb records Illumina HiSeq 1500 as the sequencer. Clones were called with MiXCR by TCRdb after fastp trimmed the public reads at Q25, and only in-frame beta chains were retained. For every CDR3 protein sequence, its rows merge into one entry that carries the most common genes and DNA. This sample comprises roughly 80,000 distinct CDR3 sequences, more than 20% of them detected only once. The ten largest clones take up around 50% of the sample. In the germline V gene, CDR1 corresponds to SGHTA and CDR2 to FQGNSA. Taken from cysteine to phenylalanine, the CDR3 has 13 residues. The DNA shown is the 39-base CDR3, in frame from base 1. Results the study describes overall, beyond this receptor: Carriers of CMV infection plus the relevant HLA type were discriminated by the cumulative frequency of public TCR beta family members in the study cohort and in an independent roughly 340-donor cohort. The ex vivo response was dominated by HLA-C-restricted CMV-specific TCR beta clonotypes, which also provided the single most frequent clonotype in two of eight donors.

The label giving this sample's treatment or condition can be read as: in vitro stimulation with specific CMV peptide epitopes to enrich CMV-specific T cells. The chain is made from TRBV7-2 and TRBJ1-4; no confident D gene assignment can be made. The sequence was collected from a human donor in good health (CMV status not recorded). Some clones in this sample may be carry-over from other donors' samples. This sample comprised CD8+ T cells from cultured PBMCs, obtained from culture after CMV antigen stimulation. The CDR3 region: CASSPATNEKLVF. The bases are TGTGCCAGCAGCCCAGCAACTAATGAAAAACTGGTTTTT.